The T cell receptor beta chain described here comes from a study of blood T cell repertoires in COVID-19. Trimming left V 1 base short and J 10 bases short, with 14 bases between. The V gene's germline CDR1 is SGHAT and CDR2 FQDESV (reference sequence). The length of the CDR3 is 15 residues. Data came from immunoSEQ multiplex PCR; TCRdb stores just in-frame clones and leaves some out. The table has about 290,000 clones, around nine tenths seen once. This clonotype originated in a man aged 35 to 55 with acute or convalescent COVID-19. The chain carries TRBV11-1 and TRBJ1-6; D remains ambiguous. The sequencing sample was made of peripheral blood. The CDR3 coding sequence is TGTGCCAGCAGCTTAGAAGCCGGGCGGGTGTCACCCCTCCACTTT. Translated, it gives CASSLEAGRVSPLHF. The whole variable domain, remainder taken from reference TRBV11-1 and TRBJ1-6, is EAEVAQSPRYKITEKSQAVAFWCDPISGHATLYWYRQILGQGPELLVQFQDESVVDDSQLPKDRFSAERLKGVDSTLKIQPAELGDSAMYLCASSLEAGRVSPLHFGNGTRLTVT.